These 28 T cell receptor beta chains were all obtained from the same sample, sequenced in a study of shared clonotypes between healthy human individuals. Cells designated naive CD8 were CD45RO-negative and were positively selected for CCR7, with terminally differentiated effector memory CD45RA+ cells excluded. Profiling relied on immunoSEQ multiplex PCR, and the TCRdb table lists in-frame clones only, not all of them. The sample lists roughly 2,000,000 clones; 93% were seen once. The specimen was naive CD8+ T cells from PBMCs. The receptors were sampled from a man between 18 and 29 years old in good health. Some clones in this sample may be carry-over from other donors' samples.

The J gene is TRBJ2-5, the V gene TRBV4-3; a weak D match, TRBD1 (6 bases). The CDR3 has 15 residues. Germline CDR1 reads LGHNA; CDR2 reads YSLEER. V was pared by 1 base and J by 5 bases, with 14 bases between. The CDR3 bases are TGCGCCAGCAGCCAAGCCACAGGGTTTCGGGAGACCCAGTACTTC. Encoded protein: CASSQATGFRETQYF.

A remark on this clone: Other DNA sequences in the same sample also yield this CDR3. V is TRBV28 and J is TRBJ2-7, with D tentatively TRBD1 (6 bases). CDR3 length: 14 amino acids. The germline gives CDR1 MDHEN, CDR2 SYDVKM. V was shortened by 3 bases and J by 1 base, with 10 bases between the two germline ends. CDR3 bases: TGTGCCAGCAGTTTCACAGGGTCTTCCTACGAGCAGTACTTC. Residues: CASSFTGSSYEQYF.

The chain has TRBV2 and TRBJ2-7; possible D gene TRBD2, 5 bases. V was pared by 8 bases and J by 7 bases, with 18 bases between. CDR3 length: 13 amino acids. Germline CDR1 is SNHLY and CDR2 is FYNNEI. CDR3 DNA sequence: TGTGCCAGCGACGTTGGCTACGGGGTTGAGCAGTACTTC. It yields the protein CASDVGYGVEQYF. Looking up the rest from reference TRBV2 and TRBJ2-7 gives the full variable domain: EPEVTQTPSHQVTQMGQEVILRCVPISNHLYFYWYRQILGQKVEFLVSFYNNEISEKSEIFDDQFSVERPDGSNFTLKIRSTKLEDSAMYFCASDVGYGVEQYFGPGTRLTVT.

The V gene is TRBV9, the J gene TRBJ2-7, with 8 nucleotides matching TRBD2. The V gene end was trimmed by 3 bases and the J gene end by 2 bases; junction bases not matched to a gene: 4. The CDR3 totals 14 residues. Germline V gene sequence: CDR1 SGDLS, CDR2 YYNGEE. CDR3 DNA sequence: TGTGCCAGCAGCGGTAGCGGGAACCCCTACGAGCAGTACTTC. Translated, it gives CASSGSGNPYEQYF.

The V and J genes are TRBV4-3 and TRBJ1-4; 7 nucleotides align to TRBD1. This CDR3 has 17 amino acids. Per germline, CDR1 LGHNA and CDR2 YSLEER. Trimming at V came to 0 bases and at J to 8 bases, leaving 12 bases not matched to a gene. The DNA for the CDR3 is TGCGCCAGCAGCCAAGATGGGGATAGGGGGCCCTTAGAAAAACTGTTTTTT. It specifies CASSQDGDRGPLEKLFF.

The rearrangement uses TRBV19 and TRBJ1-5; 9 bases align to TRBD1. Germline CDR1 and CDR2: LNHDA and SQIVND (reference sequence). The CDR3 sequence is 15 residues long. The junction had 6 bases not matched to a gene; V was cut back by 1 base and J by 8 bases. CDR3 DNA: TGTGCCAGTAGTATAGGGACAGGGGCCGAGGAGCCCCAGCATTTT. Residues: CASSIGTGAEEPQHF.

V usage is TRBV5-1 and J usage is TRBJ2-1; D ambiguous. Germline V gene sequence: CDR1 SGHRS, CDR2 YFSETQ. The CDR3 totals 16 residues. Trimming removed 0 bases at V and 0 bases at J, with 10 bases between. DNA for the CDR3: TGCGCCAGCAGCTTGGATCCGGAGAGCTCCTACAATGAGCAGTTCTTC. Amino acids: CASSLDPESSYNEQFF.

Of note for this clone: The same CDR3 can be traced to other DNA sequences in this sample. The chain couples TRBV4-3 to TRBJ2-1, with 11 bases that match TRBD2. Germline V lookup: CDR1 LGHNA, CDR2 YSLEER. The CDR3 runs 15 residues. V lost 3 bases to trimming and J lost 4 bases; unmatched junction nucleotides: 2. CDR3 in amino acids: CASSQGTSGYNEQFF. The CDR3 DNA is TGCGCCAGCAGCCAGGGGACTAGCGGTTACAATGAGCAGTTCTTC.

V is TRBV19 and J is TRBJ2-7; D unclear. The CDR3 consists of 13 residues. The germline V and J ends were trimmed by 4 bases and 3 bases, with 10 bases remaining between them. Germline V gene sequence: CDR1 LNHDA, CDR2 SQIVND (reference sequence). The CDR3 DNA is TGTGCCAGTAGTAACCCTCCATACTACGAGCAGTACTTC. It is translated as CASSNPPYYEQYF.

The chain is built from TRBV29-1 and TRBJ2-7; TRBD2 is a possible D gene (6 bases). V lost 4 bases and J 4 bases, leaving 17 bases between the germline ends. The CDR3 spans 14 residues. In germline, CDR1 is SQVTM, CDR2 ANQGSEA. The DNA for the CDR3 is TGCAGCGTTGTAGTACGGGAGACTTCTTACGAGCAGTACTTC. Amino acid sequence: CSVVVRETSYEQYF.

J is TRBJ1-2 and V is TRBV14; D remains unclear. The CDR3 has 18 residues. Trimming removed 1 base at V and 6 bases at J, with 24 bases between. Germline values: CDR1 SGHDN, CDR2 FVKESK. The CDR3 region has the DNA TGTGCCAGCAGCCAAGTGGGAATGTTGGACGGCCTCGATGATGGCTACACCTTC. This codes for CASSQVGMLDGLDDGYTF.

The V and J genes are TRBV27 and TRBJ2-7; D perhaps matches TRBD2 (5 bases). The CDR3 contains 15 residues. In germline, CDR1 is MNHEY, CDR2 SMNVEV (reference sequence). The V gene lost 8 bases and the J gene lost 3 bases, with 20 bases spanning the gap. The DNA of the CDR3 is TGTGCCAGCTCGCTGGAGGCGGGTACCCTCTACGAGCAGTACTTC. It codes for CASSLEAGTLYEQYF.

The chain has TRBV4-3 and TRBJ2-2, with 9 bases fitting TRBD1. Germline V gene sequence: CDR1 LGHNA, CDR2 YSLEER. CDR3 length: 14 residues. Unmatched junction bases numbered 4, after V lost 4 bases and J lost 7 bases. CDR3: CASSRDRVDGELFF. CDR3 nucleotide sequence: TGCGCCAGCAGCCGGGACAGGGTGGACGGGGAGCTGTTTTTT.

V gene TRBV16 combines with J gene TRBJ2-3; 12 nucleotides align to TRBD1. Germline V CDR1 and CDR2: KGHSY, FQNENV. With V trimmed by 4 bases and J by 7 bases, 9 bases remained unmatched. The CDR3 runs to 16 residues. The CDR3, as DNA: TGTGCCAGCAGCCCCGACCGGGACAGGGGGCTGAATACGCAGTATTTT. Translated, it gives CASSPDRDRGLNTQYF.

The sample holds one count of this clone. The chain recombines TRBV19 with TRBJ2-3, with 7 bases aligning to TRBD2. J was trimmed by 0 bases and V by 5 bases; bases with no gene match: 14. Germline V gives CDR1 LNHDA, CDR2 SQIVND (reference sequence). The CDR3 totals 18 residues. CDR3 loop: CASSGGAGSQASTDTQYF. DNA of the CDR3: TGTGCCAGTAGTGGGGGAGCGGGAAGCCAAGCTAGCACAGATACGCAGTATTTT.

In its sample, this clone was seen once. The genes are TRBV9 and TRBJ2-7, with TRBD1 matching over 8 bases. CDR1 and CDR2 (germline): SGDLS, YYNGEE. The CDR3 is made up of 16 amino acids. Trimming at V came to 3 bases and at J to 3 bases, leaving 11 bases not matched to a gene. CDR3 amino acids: CASSGASGGRIYEQYF. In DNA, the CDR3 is TGTGCCAGCAGCGGGGCGTCAGGGGGCCGTATCTACGAGCAGTACTTC.

The CDR3 coding sequence is TGTGCCAGCAGTTTCTCCGTTACAAAGATGAACACTGAAGCTTTCTTT. Encoded protein: CASSFSVTKMNTEAFF. The chain combines TRBV28 with TRBJ1-1; no clear D gene. V was trimmed by 3 bases and J by 0 bases, leaving 14 bases between them. CDR1 and CDR2 (germline): MDHEN, SYDVKM. The CDR3 is 16 amino acids.

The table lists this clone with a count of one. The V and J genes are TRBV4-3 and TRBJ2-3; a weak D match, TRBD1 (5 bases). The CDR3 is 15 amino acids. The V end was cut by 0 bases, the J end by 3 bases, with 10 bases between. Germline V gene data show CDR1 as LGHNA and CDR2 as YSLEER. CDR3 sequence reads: CASSQDRRQTDTQYF. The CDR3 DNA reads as TGCGCCAGCAGCCAAGATAGAAGACAGACAGATACGCAGTATTTT.

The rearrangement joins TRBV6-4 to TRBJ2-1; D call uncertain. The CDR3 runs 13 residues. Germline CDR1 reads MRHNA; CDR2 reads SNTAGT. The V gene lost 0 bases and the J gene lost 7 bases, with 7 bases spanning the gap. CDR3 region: CASSDSKGNEQFF. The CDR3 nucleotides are TGTGCCAGCAGTGACTCGAAAGGGAATGAGCAGTTCTTC.

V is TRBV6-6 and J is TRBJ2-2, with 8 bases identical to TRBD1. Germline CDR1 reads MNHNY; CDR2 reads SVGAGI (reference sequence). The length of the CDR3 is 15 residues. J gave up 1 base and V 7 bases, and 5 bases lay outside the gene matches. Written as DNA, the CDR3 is TGTGCCAGCATGGACAGGGATGAGAACACCGGGGAGCTGTTTTTT. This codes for CASMDRDENTGELFF.

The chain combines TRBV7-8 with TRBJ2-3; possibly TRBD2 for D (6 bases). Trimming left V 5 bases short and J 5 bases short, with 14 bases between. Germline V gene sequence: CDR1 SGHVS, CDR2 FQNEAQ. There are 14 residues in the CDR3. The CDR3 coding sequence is TGTGCCAGCAGCCCAGGACTAACGGGAGATACGCAGTATTTT. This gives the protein CASSPGLTGDTQYF.

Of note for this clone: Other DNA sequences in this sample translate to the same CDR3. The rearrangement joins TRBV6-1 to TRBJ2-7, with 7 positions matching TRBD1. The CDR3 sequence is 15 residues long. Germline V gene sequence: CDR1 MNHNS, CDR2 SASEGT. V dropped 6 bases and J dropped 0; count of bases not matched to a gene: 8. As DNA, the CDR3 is TGTGCCAGCAGCGAGGGGGCAGGACTCTCCTACGAGCAGTACTTC. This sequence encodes CASSEGAGLSYEQYF.

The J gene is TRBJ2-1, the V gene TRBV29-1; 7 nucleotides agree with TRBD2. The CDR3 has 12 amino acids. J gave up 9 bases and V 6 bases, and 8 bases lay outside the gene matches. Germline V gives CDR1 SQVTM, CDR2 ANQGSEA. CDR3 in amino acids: CSVNSGYGEQFF. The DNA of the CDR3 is TGCAGCGTCAATAGCGGGTACGGTGAGCAGTTCTTC.

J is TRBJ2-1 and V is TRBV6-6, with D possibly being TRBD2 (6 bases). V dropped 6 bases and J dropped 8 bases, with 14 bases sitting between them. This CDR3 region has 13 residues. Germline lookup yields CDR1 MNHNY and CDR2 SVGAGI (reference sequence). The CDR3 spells CASRPGTPYEQFF. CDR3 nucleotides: TGTGCCAGCAGACCTGGGACTCCCTATGAGCAGTTCTTC.

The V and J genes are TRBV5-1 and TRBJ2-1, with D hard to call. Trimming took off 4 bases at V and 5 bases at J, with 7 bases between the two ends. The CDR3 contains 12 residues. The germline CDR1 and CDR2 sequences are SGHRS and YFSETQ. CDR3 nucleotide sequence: TGCGCCAGCAGCCCCCCCAACAATGAGCAGTTCTTC. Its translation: CASSPPNNEQFF.

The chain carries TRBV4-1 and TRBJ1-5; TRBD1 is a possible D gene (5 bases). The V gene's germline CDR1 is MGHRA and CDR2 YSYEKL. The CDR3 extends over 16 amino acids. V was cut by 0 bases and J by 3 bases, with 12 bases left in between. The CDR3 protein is CASSQEVRQINQPQHF. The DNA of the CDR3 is TGCGCCAGCAGCCAAGAAGTAAGACAGATCAATCAGCCCCAGCATTTT.

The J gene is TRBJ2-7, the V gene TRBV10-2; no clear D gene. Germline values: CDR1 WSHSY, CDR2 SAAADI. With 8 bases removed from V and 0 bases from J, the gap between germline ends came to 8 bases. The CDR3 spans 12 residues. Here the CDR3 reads CASAQASYEQYF. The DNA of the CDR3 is TGCGCCAGCGCTCAGGCCTCCTACGAGCAGTACTTC.

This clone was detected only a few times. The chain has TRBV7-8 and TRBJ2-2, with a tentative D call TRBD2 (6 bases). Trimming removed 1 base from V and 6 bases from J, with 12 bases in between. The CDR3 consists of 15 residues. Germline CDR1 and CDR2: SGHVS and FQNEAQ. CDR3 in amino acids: CASSLGLGVSGELFF. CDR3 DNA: TGTGCCAGCAGCTTAGGACTAGGCGTCTCCGGGGAGCTGTTTTTT.